One and the same sample provided the 32 T cell receptor beta chains below, sequenced in a study of CXCR3-negative and CXCR3-positive naive CD8 T cells. Libraries of TRB cDNA were made by 5' RACE and carried UMIs. Using the 5' RACE reads, TCRdb records one entry per CDR3 protein without DNA. The sample's table shows approximately 120,000 distinct CDR3 sequences. For these receptors, no antigen is known. General study findings and limits: More hydrophobic TRB CDR3s occurred in CXCR3-positive than in CXCR3-negative naive cells.

The sequenced sample was naive CXCR3+ CD8+ T cells from blood. This sample's subset: CD45RO-CCR7+CD27+CD95- naive CD8+ T cells expressing CXCR3 (TNR3+). The receptor source for this set is a human donor in good health. Some clones in this sample may be carry-over from other donors' samples.

The chain joins TRBV29-1 to TRBJ2-7. The CDR3 loop spans 15 amino acids. The V gene's germline CDR1 is SQVTM and CDR2 ANQGSEA. CDR3 sequence: CSVGDAGPSSYEQYF.

This chain joins TRBV10-3 and TRBJ1-1; TCRdb's D call of TRBD1 is untestable without DNA. Germline CDR1 is ENHRY and CDR2 is SYGVKD. The length of the CDR3 is 14 residues. Here the CDR3 reads CATGEGLLDTEAFF.

This chain joins TRBV9 and TRBJ2-1; TCRdb gives TRBD1 as the D gene, but with no DNA this cannot be confirmed. This CDR3 has 13 residues. Germline CDR1 is SGDLS and CDR2 is YYNGEE. The CDR3 protein is CASSGQGANEQFF.

This chain joins TRBV20-1 and TRBJ2-7; TCRdb outputs TRBD2, but without DNA this stays unchecked. This CDR3 region has 18 residues. Germline V gene sequence: CDR1 DFQATT, CDR2 SNEGSKA (reference sequence). The chain's CDR3 is CSARDRELAGDSFYEQYF.

This chain links TRBV19 with TRBJ2-3. There are 15 residues in the CDR3. Per the germline V gene, CDR1 is LNHDA and CDR2 is SQIVND (reference sequence). CDR3 protein: CASSIDVGSTDTQYF.

This chain connects TRBV28 to TRBJ2-4; checking the TCRdb D call of TRBD1 is not possible without DNA. Germline V CDR1 and CDR2: MDHEN, SYDVKM. The CDR3 totals 13 residues. CDR3 amino acids: CASSWYGANIQYF.

V and J are TRBV10-2 and TRBJ2-3; TCRdb selects TRBD1, and the lack of DNA leaves this call unchecked. The CDR3 runs to 15 residues. CDR1 WSHSY and CDR2 SAAADI come from the germline V gene. The CDR3 spells CASSEGGGGEDTQYF.

V usage is TRBV5-1 and J usage is TRBJ2-3; TCRdb's assignment of TRBD1 cannot be checked, as there is no DNA. The CDR3 length is 15 residues. The germline gives CDR1 SGHRS, CDR2 YFSETQ. The CDR3: CASRPQASKADTQYF.

V usage is TRBV7-8 and J usage is TRBJ2-7; TCRdb indicates TRBD2, and absent DNA this call remains unverified. The length of the CDR3 is 17 residues. CDR1 and CDR2 from the germline V gene are SGHVS and FQNEAQ. The CDR3 sequence: CASSLRPGFRDTYEQYF.

The chain has TRBV28 and TRBJ2-7; the TCRdb call, TRBD1, lacks DNA for checking. Germline V gene sequence: CDR1 MDHEN, CDR2 SYDVKM. The CDR3 loop spans 13 amino acids. CDR3 residues: CASSPRVAYEQYF.

The V call is TRBV7-2, the J call TRBJ2-2. CDR1 is SGHTA and CDR2 is FQGNSA in the germline V gene. CDR3 length equals 14 residues. CDR3 protein: CASSPDRNPGELFF. Supplemented by reference TRBV7-2 and TRBJ2-2, the full variable domain reads GAGVSQSPSNKVTEKGKDVELRCDPISGHTALYWYRQSLGQGLEFLIYFQGNSAPDKSGLPSDRFSAERTGGSVSTLTIQRTQQEDSAVYLCASSPDRNPGELFFGEGSRLTVL.

The chain recombines TRBV7-8 with TRBJ2-1; the D call of TRBD2 rests on TCRdb alone, since no DNA is present to check it. Germline CDR1 SGHVS, CDR2 FQNEAQ. The CDR3 length is 15 residues. This CDR3 reads CASSPPLVGSNEQFF.

J is TRBJ2-7 and V is TRBV5-1. CDR1 is SGHRS and CDR2 is YFSETQ in the germline V gene. The CDR3 is 14 residues long. The CDR3 here is CASSFSQINYEQYF.

The genes are TRBV7-9 and TRBJ2-7; TCRdb gives TRBD2 as the D gene, but with no DNA this cannot be confirmed. This CDR3 is built from 15 residues. Germline V gene lookup returns CDR1 SEHNR and CDR2 FQNEAQ (reference sequence). The CDR3 here is CASSPDSGRTYEQYF.

This sequence joins TRBV19 and TRBJ2-2; TCRdb indicates TRBD2, and absent DNA this call remains unverified. This CDR3 contains 13 residues. Germline CDR1 and CDR2: LNHDA and SQIVND (reference sequence). The CDR3 protein is CASSIPPGGELFF.

This chain connects TRBV2 to TRBJ1-1; lacking DNA, the TRBD1 call made by TCRdb goes unchecked. Per the germline V gene, CDR1 is SNHLY and CDR2 is FYNNEI. The CDR3 is made up of 15 amino acids. The CDR3 spells CASSYGDTVNTEAFF. Combining the CDR3 with reference TRBV2 and TRBJ1-1 gives the whole variable domain EPEVTQTPSHQVTQMGQEVILRCVPISNHLYFYWYRQILGQKVEFLVSFYNNEISEKSEIFDDQFSVERPDGSNFTLKIRSTKLEDSAMYFCASSYGDTVNTEAFFGQGTRLTVV.

This chain joins TRBV18 and TRBJ2-1. The CDR3 spans 16 residues. CDR1 and CDR2 (germline): KGHSH, LQKENI. The CDR3 region is CASSPDEQSSYNEQFF.

V usage is TRBV6-5 and J usage is TRBJ2-7; TCRdb's D call, TRBD2, is unchecked because there is no DNA. Germline-derived CDR1 and CDR2 are MNHEY and SVGAGI. CDR3 size: 14 residues. CDR3: CASSYSSPAYEQYF.

The J gene is TRBJ2-1, the V gene TRBV10-2; TCRdb indicates TRBD2, and absent DNA this call remains unverified. The germline gives CDR1 WSHSY, CDR2 SAAADI. The CDR3 length is 17 residues. CDR3 sequence: CASSETIAGVSSNEQFF.

The chain recombines TRBV4-2 with TRBJ2-1. Germline CDR1 reads LGHNA; CDR2 reads YNFKEQ. The CDR3 totals 15 residues. This CDR3 is CASSRSDSSYNEQFF.

The CDR3 spells CSGSPRSGPYEQYF. The V call is TRBV20-1, the J call TRBJ2-7; TCRdb picks TRBD1, but there is no DNA to check that call. Per the germline V gene, CDR1 is DFQATT and CDR2 is SNEGSKA (reference sequence). This CDR3 comprises 14 residues.

The chain uses TRBV5-5 and TRBJ2-1. The CDR3 is made up of 12 amino acids. Germline CDR1 SGHKS, CDR2 YYEKEE (reference sequence). This CDR3 is CASSLAFGEQFF.

V gene TRBV5-1 combines with J gene TRBJ1-1. The CDR3 runs to 13 residues. CDR1 is SGHRS and CDR2 is YFSETQ in the germline V gene. CDR3: CASSWVIAAEAFF.

CDR3 amino acids: CASSDSGLAQYF. This chain joins TRBV5-1 and TRBJ2-7; the D call from TCRdb, TRBD1, cannot be confirmed without DNA. Germline-derived CDR1 and CDR2 are SGHRS and YFSETQ. The CDR3 runs to 12 residues. The full variable domain, rest sourced from reference TRBV5-1 and TRBJ2-7, is KAGVTQTPRYLIKTRGQQVTLSCSPISGHRSVSWYQQTPGQGLQFLFEYFSETQRNKGNFPGRFSGRQFSNSRSEMNVSTLELGDSALYLCASSDSGLAQYFGPGTRLTVT.

The V and J genes are TRBV10-2 and TRBJ2-1; checking the TCRdb D call of TRBD1 is not possible without DNA. Germline lookup yields CDR1 WSHSY and CDR2 SAAADI. This CDR3 spans 17 amino acids. CDR3 protein: CASSERSIGQAYNEQFF.

This chain links TRBV7-9 with TRBJ2-4; TCRdb returns TRBD1, unconfirmable since there is no DNA. Germline lookup yields CDR1 SEHNR and CDR2 FQNEAQ (reference sequence). The CDR3 spans 14 residues. CDR3 residues: CASSSWTRENIQYF. Drawing the rest from reference TRBV7-9 and TRBJ2-4, the complete variable domain is DTGVSQNPRHKITKRGQNVTFRCDPISEHNRLYWYRQTLGQGPEFLTYFQNEAQLEKSRLLSDRFSAERPKGSFSTLEIQRTEQGDSAMYLCASSSWTRENIQYFGAGTRLSVL.

The V and J genes are TRBV10-3 and TRBJ2-5. The CDR3 has 12 residues. From germline, CDR1 is ENHRY and CDR2 SYGVKD. This CDR3 is CAISHPQETQYF.

The chain is built from TRBV5-5 and TRBJ2-1; TCRdb outputs TRBD1, but without DNA this stays unchecked. The CDR3 totals 16 residues. CDR1 and CDR2 from the germline V gene are SGHKS and YYEKEE (reference sequence). Here the CDR3 reads CASSLGDPGSYNEQFF. Full variable domain (outside the CDR3, taken from reference TRBV5-5 and TRBJ2-1): DAGVTQSPTHLIKTRGQQVTLRCSPISGHKSVSWYQQVLGQGPQFIFQYYEKEERGRGNFPDRFSARQFPNYSSELNVNALLLGDSALYLCASSLGDPGSYNEQFFGPGTRLTVL.

The chain links TRBV20-1 to TRBJ2-7; TCRdb's assignment of TRBD1 cannot be checked, as there is no DNA. CDR3 length equals 12 residues. Germline CDR1 reads DFQATT; CDR2 reads SNEGSKA (reference sequence). The CDR3: CSAVGQGYEQYF.

The chain couples TRBV28 to TRBJ1-1. Germline CDR1 MDHEN, CDR2 SYDVKM. The CDR3 runs 11 residues. The chain's CDR3 is CASSLNREAFF.

The V and J genes are TRBV12-3 or TRBV12-4 and TRBJ2-1; TCRdb's D call of TRBD2 is untestable without DNA. The CDR3 consists of 15 residues. This CDR3 is CASSTALASYNEQFF.

This rearrangement joins TRBV28 to TRBJ2-1. The CDR3 is made up of 17 amino acids. Germline values: CDR1 MDHEN, CDR2 SYDVKM. This CDR3 reads CASSLTSRGAFVNEQFF.